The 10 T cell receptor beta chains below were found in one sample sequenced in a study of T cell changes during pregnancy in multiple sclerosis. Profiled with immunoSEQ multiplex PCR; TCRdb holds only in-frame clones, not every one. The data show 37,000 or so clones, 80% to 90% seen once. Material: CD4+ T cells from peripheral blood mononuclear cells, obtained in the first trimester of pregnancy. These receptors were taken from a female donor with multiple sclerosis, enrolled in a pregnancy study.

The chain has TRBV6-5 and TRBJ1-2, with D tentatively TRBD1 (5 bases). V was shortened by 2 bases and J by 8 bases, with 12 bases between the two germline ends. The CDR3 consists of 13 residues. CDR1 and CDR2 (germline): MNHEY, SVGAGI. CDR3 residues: CASSYRQGHGYTF. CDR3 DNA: TGTGCCAGCAGTTACCGGCAGGGTCACGGCTACACCTTC.

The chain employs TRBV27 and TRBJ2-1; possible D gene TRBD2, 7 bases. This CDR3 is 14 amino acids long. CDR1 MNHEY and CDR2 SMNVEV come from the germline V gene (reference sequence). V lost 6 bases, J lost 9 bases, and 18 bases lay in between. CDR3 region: CASRAGTRRGEQFF. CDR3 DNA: TGTGCCAGCAGAGCGGGGACACGGAGGGGTGAGCAGTTCTTC.

Here the CDR3 reads CASSLRQGSNTGELFF. The CDR3 DNA sequence: TGTGCCAGCTCACTAAGACAGGGGTCTAACACCGGGGAGCTGTTTTTT. The chain joins TRBV18 to TRBJ2-2, with TRBD1 matching 8 bases. The CDR3 is 16 amino acids. CDR1 KGHSH and CDR2 LQKENI come from the germline V gene. V lost 4 bases and J lost 2; bases outside the gene matches: 6.

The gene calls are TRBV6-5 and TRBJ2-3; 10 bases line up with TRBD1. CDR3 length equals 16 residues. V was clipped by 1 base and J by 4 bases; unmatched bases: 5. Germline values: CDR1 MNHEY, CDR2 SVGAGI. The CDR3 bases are TGTGCCAGCAGTTACTTCGGGACAGGGGCTTCAGATACGCAGTATTTT. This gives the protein CASSYFGTGASDTQYF.

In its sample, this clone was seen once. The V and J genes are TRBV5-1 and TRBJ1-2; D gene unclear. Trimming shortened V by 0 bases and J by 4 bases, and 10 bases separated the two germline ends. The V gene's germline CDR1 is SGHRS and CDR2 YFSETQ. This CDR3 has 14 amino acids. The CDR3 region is CASSLVEAGYGYTF. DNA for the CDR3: TGCGCCAGCAGCTTGGTCGAGGCGGGCTATGGCTACACCTTC. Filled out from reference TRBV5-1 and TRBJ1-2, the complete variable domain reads KAGVTQTPRYLIKTRGQQVTLSCSPISGHRSVSWYQQTPGQGLQFLFEYFSETQRNKGNFPGRFSGRQFSNSRSEMNVSTLELGDSALYLCASSLVEAGYGYTFGSGTRLTVV.

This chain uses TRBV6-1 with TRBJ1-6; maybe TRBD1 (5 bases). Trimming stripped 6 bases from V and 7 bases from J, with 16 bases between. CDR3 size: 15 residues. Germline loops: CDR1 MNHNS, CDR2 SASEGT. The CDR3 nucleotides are TGTGCCAGCAGGACGGGGACGCGGGGGAATTCACCCCTCCACTTT. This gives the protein CASRTGTRGNSPLHF.

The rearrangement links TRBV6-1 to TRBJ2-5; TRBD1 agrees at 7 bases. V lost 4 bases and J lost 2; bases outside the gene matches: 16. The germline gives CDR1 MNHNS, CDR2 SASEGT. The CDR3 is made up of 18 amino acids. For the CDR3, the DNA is TGTGCCAGCAGTGTCAAAAAAAGCCCCGACAGGGTACAAGAGACCCAGTACTTC. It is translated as CASSVKKSPDRVQETQYF.

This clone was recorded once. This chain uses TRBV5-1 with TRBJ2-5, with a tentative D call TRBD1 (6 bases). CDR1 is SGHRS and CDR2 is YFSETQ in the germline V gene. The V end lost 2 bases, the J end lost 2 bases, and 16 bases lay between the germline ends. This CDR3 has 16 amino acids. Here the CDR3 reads CASSFSGAELQETQYF. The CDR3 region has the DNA TGCGCCAGCAGCTTCTCAGGGGCAGAGCTACAAGAGACCCAGTACTTC.

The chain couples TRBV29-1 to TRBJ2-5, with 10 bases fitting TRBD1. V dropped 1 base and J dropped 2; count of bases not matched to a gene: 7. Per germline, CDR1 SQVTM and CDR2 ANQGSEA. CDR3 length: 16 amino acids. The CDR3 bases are TGCAGCGTTGAAGGGGGGCGACAGGGGGCTCAAGAGACCCAGTACTTC. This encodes CSVEGGRQGAQETQYF.

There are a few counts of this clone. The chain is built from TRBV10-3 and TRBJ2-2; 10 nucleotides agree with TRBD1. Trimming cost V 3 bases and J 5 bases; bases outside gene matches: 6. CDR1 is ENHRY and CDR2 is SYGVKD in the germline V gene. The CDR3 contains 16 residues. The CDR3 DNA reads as TGTGCCATCAGTGACTCCGACAGGGGGCAAACCGGGGAGCTGTTTTTT. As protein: CAISDSDRGQTGELFF.